The 12 T cell receptor beta chains listed next were all sequenced from one sample in a study of blood T cell repertoires in COVID-19. Sequenced by immunoSEQ multiplex PCR; TCRdb stores in-frame clones only, minus some. The data show 200,000 to 250,000 clones, around 80% seen once. The sample consisted of PBMCs or T cells enriched from blood (not recorded which). These receptors came from a man aged 25-45 years with acute COVID-19.

J is TRBJ2-1 and V is TRBV19; 9 nucleotides line up with TRBD2. Looked up from germline, CDR1 is LNHDA and CDR2 is SQIVND (reference sequence). J was trimmed by 4 bases and V by 7 bases; bases with no gene match: 5. This CDR3 is 14 amino acids long. CDR3 DNA sequence: TGTGCCAGTACTAGCGGGACTTCTTACAATGAGCAGTTCTTC. It translates to CASTSGTSYNEQFF.

The chain uses TRBV5-6 and TRBJ1-2; D is ambiguous. The germline V and J ends were trimmed by 1 base and 2 bases, with 12 bases remaining between them. The CDR3 has 15 residues. Germline V CDR1 and CDR2: SGHDT, YYEEEE. CDR3 sequence reads: CASSLIRTGNYGYTF. CDR3 coding DNA: TGTGCCAGCAGCTTGATCAGGACGGGGAACTATGGCTACACCTTC.

The chain uses TRBV3-1 (or the pseudogene TRBV3-2) and TRBJ1-2; D is unclear. V gave up 1 base and J gave up 3 bases, with 6 bases separating them. The CDR3 extends over 13 amino acids. CDR1 and CDR2 from the germline V gene are LGHDT and YNNKEL (reference sequence). CDR3 in DNA: TGTGCCAGCAGCCAAGGTCGGGACTATGGCTACACCTTC. It encodes CASSQGRDYGYTF.

V is TRBV19 and J is TRBJ2-5; TRBD1 aligns across 9 bases. The CDR3 loop spans 15 amino acids. The J segment lost 4 bases and the V segment lost 5 bases, leaving 8 bases of the junction unmatched. CDR1 and CDR2 from the germline V gene are LNHDA and SQIVND (reference sequence). CDR3 residues: CASSLGTGRSETQYF. For the CDR3, the DNA is TGTGCCAGTAGTCTCGGGACAGGGAGATCAGAGACCCAGTACTTC. Full variable domain (outside the CDR3, taken from reference TRBV19 and TRBJ2-5): DGGITQSPKYLFRKEGQNVTLSCEQNLNHDAMYWYRQDPGQGLRLIYYSQIVNDFQKGDIAEGYSVSREKKESFPLTVTSAQKNPTAFYLCASSLGTGRSETQYFGPGTRLLVL.

V and J are TRBV4-1 and TRBJ1-5; D is unresolved. Trimming took off 4 bases at V and 2 bases at J, with 12 bases between the two ends. The CDR3 has 15 residues. Germline values: CDR1 MGHRA, CDR2 YSYEKL. As DNA, the CDR3 is TGCGCCAGCAGCCTGCGGGTGGGAGGCAATCAGCCCCAGCATTTT. Encoded protein: CASSLRVGGNQPQHF.

The genes are TRBV2 and TRBJ2-3, with D hard to call. Germline V gene lookup returns CDR1 SNHLY and CDR2 FYNNEI. The ends were cut back, 7 bases at V and 4 bases at J, with 12 bases in the middle. The CDR3 totals 13 residues. For the CDR3, the DNA is TGTGCCAGCACACGGAAACGGGCAGATACGCAGTATTTT. It is translated as CASTRKRADTQYF. The entire variable domain, with the rest obtained from reference TRBV2 and TRBJ2-3, is as follows: EPEVTQTPSHQVTQMGQEVILRCVPISNHLYFYWYRQILGQKVEFLVSFYNNEISEKSEIFDDQFSVERPDGSNFTLKIRSTKLEDSAMYFCASTRKRADTQYFGPGTRLTVL.

The V call is TRBV21-1, the J call TRBJ1-1; the D call TRBD1 from the table was never checked on the DNA. TRBV21-1 is shown as a pseudogene. CDR3 length: 13 residues. DNA of the CDR3: TGTGCCAGCACCAAGACAGGGGTAACTGAAGCTTTCTTT. This encodes CASTKTGVTEAFF.

This clone has more than one count but fewer than ten. The chain joins TRBV29-1 to TRBJ2-1, with TRBD1 as a possible D gene (6 bases). Trimming stripped 7 bases from V and 3 bases from J, with 10 bases between. The CDR3 is made up of 12 amino acids. Per germline, CDR1 SQVTM and CDR2 ANQGSEA. CDR3 sequence reads: CSDTGFYNEQFF. Written as DNA, the CDR3 is TGCAGCGACACAGGGTTCTACAATGAGCAGTTCTTC.

V usage is TRBV12-3 or TRBV12-4 and J usage is TRBJ2-5; D is possibly TRBD2 (6 bases). The V gene lost 7 bases and the J gene lost 1 base, with 10 bases spanning the gap. The CDR3 is 13 amino acids. The CDR3, as DNA: TGTGCCAGCAACTCGGGACTCCAAGAGACCCAGTACTTC. This codes for CASNSGLQETQYF.

V is TRBV12-3 or TRBV12-4 and J is TRBJ1-2; no reliable D call. The CDR3 is made up of 13 amino acids. Trimming cost V 10 bases and J 0 bases, with 12 bases left between them. CDR3 in amino acids: CATRLVPNYGYTF. As DNA, the CDR3 is TGTGCCACCAGACTAGTACCTAACTATGGCTACACCTTC.

The chain links TRBV2 to TRBJ1-3; the D gene is possibly TRBD1 (6 bases). The CDR3 sequence is 14 residues long. CDR1 is SNHLY, CDR2 FYNNEI, per germline. The V end lost 6 bases, the J end lost 2 bases, and 11 bases lay between the germline ends. CDR3 DNA: TGTGCCAGCAGCTCACAGGGAACTGGAAACACCATATATTTT. Encoded protein: CASSSQGTGNTIYF.

The CDR3 spells CASSAANVISGNTIYF. The CDR3 DNA reads TGTGCCAGCAGCGCTGCGAATGTAATCTCTGGAAACACCATATATTTT. The rearrangement uses TRBV9 and TRBJ1-3; D call uncertain. This CDR3 is built from 16 residues. Germline CDR1 reads SGDLS; CDR2 reads YYNGEE. The germline V and J ends were trimmed by 3 bases and 0 bases, with 13 bases remaining between them. Supplemented by reference TRBV9 and TRBJ1-3, the full variable domain reads DSGVTQTPKHLITATGQRVTLRCSPRSGDLSVYWYQQSLDQGLQFLIQYYNGEERAKGNILERFSAQQFPDLHSELNLSSLELGDSALYFCASSAANVISGNTIYFGEGSWLTVV.